This T cell receptor (beta chain) was observed in a study of blood T cell repertoires in COVID-19. Overall study: The samples span acute and convalescent COVID-19 from the United States, Italy and Spain.

This clone was counted at least ten times. Germline CDR1 is KGHSH and CDR2 is LQKENI. The CDR3 extends over 18 amino acids. J lost 4 bases, V lost 5 bases, and 18 bases had no gene match. Per the original data handling: By means of reference gene primer amplification, nucleated cell counts were estimated. Using immunoSEQ multiplex PCR, the repertoire was profiled, and TCRdb retains in-frame clones only, with some absent. V and J calls and clone size follow that table, whereas D and trimming were derived from the DNA. Of around 100,000 clones listed, about 90% are singletons. This TCR was sampled from a human donor in a cohort sampled during active COVID-19. This rearrangement joins TRBV18 to TRBJ2-7; 9 positions agree with TRBD2. Sequencing used peripheral blood. The CDR3 coding sequence is TGTGCCAGCTCAAAGGAGGTGGCTAGCGGGGTGGATTTGTACGAGCAGTACTTC. Protein: CASSKEVASGVDLYEQYF.